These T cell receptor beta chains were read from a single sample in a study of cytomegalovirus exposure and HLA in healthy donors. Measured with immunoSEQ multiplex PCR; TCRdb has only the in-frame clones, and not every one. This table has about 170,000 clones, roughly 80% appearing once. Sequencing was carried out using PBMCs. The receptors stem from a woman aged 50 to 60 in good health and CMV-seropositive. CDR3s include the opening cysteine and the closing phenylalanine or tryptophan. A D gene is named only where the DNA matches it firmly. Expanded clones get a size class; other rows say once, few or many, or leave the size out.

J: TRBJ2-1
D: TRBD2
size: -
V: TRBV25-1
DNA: TGTGCCAGCAGTGAATGGCCTAGCGGGAGCTATTTCTTC
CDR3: CASSEWPSGSYFF

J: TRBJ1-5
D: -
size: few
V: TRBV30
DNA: TGTGCCTGGAGTGTTTGGACTGGTTCTCCCAATCAGCCCCAGCATTTT
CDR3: CAWSVWTGSPNQPQHF

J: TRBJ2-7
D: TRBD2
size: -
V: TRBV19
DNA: TGTGCCAGTAGTATGGGACTAGCGGTCTACGAGCAGTACTTC
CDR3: CASSMGLAVYEQYF

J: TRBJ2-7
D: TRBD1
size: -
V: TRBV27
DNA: TGTGCCAGCAGTTTATCCGACAGGGGGCTAGACGAGCAGTACTTC
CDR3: CASSLSDRGLDEQYF

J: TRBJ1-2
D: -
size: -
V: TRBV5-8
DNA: TGTGCCAGCAGCTTGGAAGTCTCCAGCGCTGGCTACACCTTC
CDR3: CASSLEVSSAGYTF

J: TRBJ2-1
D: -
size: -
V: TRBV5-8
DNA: TGTGCCAGCAGCTTGACAGGGACGGGGAATGAGCAGTTCTTC
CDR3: CASSLTGTGNEQFF

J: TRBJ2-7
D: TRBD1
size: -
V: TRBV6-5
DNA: TGTGCCAGCAGTACCGGGACAGGGGGGAGCCACGAGCAGTACTTC
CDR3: CASSTGTGGSHEQYF

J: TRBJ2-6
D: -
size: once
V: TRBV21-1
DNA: TGTGCCAGCAGGGGACTAGCGGGAAGGGGTACTGGGGCCAACGTCCTGACTTTC
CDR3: CASRGLAGRGTGANVLTF

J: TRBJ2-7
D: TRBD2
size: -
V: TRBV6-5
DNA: TGTGCCAGCAGTTATAGCGGGAGGGAATGGGAGCAGTACTTC
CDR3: CASSYSGREWEQYF

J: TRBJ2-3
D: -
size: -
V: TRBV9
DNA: TGTGCCAGCAGCGTATTCGCCGGGGTCTCAGATACGCAGTATTTT
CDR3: CASSVFAGVSDTQYF

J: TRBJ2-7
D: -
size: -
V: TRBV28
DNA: TGTGCCACCAGGCGGCAGGGGTACGAGCAGTACTTC
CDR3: CATRRQGYEQYF

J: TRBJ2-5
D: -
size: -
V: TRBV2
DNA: TGTGCCAGCAGGTACCGGGACTCAGGGGAGACCCAGTACTTC
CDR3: CASRYRDSGETQYF

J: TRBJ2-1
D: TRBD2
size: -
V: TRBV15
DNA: TGTGCCACCAGCAGGGGACTAGCGGGGGGGCCTTCGTACAATGAGCAGTTCTTC
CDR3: CATSRGLAGGPSYNEQFF

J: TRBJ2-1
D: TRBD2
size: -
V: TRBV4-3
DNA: TGCGCCAGCAGCCAAGCGTGGGGACTAGCGGGGGGGCCGGGGAATGAGCAGTTCTTC
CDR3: CASSQAWGLAGGPGNEQFF

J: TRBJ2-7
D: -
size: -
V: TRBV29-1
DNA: TGCAGCGTCGCCAGGCCGAGCTCCTACGAGCAGTACTTC
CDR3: CSVARPSSYEQYF

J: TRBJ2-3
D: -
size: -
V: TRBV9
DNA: TGTGCCAGCAGCGTAAGGGACAATCTAGGTGGGGGTACGCAGTATTTT
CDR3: CASSVRDNLGGGTQYF

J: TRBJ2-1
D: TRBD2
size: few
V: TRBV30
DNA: TGTGCCTGGAGCCCAAAGCGGGGGGTCTACAATGAGCAGTTCTTC
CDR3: CAWSPKRGVYNEQFF

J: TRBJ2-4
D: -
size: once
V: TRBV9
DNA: TGTGCCAGCAGCCCCCGATCCGGGAACATTCAGTACTTC
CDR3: CASSPRSGNIQYF

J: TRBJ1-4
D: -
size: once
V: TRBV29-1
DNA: TGCAGCGTTGAGAGCCAAATTAATGAAAAACTGTTTTTT
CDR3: CSVESQINEKLFF

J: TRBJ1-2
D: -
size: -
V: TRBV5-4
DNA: TGTGCCAGCAGCTTGTGGGGGGGGCCGAGAGGCTACACCTTC
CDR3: CASSLWGGPRGYTF

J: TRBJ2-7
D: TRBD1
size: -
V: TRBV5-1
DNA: TGCGCCAGCAGCTCCTACAGGGGGCTCTCCTACGAGCAGTACTTC
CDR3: CASSSYRGLSYEQYF

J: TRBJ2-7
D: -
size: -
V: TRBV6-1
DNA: TGTGCCAGCAGTGAAACCCGGGGGGCTGACGAGCAGTACTTC
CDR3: CASSETRGADEQYF